Shown below are 21 T cell receptor beta chains from a single sample sequenced in a study of blood T cell repertoires in COVID-19. This table comes from immunoSEQ multiplex PCR, and its TCRdb copy is limited to in-frame clones, with some not included. The repertoire holds a few hundred thousand clones, with roughly 90% as singletons. Sequencing input: peripheral blood. The receptor set was obtained from a man younger than 30 with COVID-19, enrolled during active disease.

Notes on this clone: Other DNA sequences of this sample code for an identical CDR3. The chain has TRBV15 and TRBJ2-7, with D maybe TRBD2 (6 bases). V was pared by 0 bases and J by 2 bases, with 8 bases between. The CDR3 spans 14 residues. CDR1 and CDR2 from the germline V gene are LNHNV and YYDKDF (reference sequence). The CDR3 here is CATSRDGGTYEQYF. DNA for the CDR3: TGTGCCACCAGCAGAGACGGGGGAACCTACGAGCAGTACTTC.

A note on this clone: An end of the junction differs from the germline gene, which may be a read error. This sample also contains other DNA sequences that code for the same CDR3. The gene calls are TRBV5-6 and TRBJ2-1; weak D call: TRBD2 (6 bases). Germline assignment: CDR1 SGHDT and CDR2 YYEEEE. The CDR3 covers 14 residues. CDR3 coding DNA: TGTGCTAGCAGCTTCGGCCTAGCGTTCAATGAGCAGTTCTTC. Amino acids: CASSFGLAFNEQFF. Full variable domain (rest looked up from reference TRBV5-6 and TRBJ2-1): DAGVTQSPTHLIKTRGQQVTLRCSPKSGHDTVSWYQQALGQGPQFIFQYYEEEERQRGNFPDRFSGHQFPNYSSELNVNALLLGDSALYLCASSFGLAFNEQFFGPGTRLTVL.

The V call is TRBV3-1 (or the pseudogene TRBV3-2), the J call TRBJ2-2, with a weak D call TRBD2 (5 bases). The V end was cut by 4 bases, the J end by 7 bases, with 10 bases between. Looked up from germline, CDR1 is LGHDT and CDR2 is YNNKEL (reference sequence). The CDR3 sequence is 13 residues long. The CDR3: CASSRSGNGELFF. The CDR3, as DNA: TGTGCCAGCAGCCGGAGCGGAAACGGGGAGCTGTTTTTT.

The V and J genes are TRBV12-5 and TRBJ2-1, with D hard to call. This CDR3 is 13 amino acids long. Per the germline V gene, CDR1 is LGHNT and CDR2 is FRNRAP. V lost 2 bases to trimming and J lost 4 bases, with 6 bases between them. The CDR3 bases are TGTGCTAGTGGTTTGTCCGTATACAATGAGCAGTTCTTC. This encodes CASGLSVYNEQFF.

J is TRBJ1-6 and V is TRBV6-5, with no clear D. The V end was cut by 7 bases, the J end by 7 bases, with 11 bases between. Germline V gene lookup returns CDR1 MNHEY and CDR2 SVGAGI. The CDR3 has 13 amino acids. CDR3 loop: CASISQANSPLHF. The CDR3 DNA is TGTGCCAGCATAAGCCAGGCGAATTCACCCCTCCACTTT.

The gene calls are TRBV18 and TRBJ2-1, with 16 positions matching TRBD2. The J segment lost 9 bases and the V segment lost 6 bases, leaving 8 bases of the junction unmatched. Germline V CDR1 and CDR2: KGHSH, LQKENI. CDR3 length: 16 amino acids. Here the CDR3 DNA reads TGTGCCAGCTCGACGGGACTAGCGGGAGGGCAGGGTGAGCAGTTCTTC. Residues: CASSTGLAGGQGEQFF.

The rearrangement uses TRBV24-1 and TRBJ2-3, with 14 bases fitting TRBD2. The CDR3 runs 15 residues. J was trimmed by 7 bases and V by 9 bases; bases with no gene match: 8. Per the germline V gene, CDR1 is KGHDR and CDR2 is SFDVKD. CDR3 sequence (DNA): TGTGCCACCGGGACTAGCGGGAGAGCTACGAATACGCAGTATTTT. Its protein product is CATGTSGRATNTQYF.

The gene calls are TRBV24-1 and TRBJ2-1, with TRBD2 identical over 8 bases. Germline V gene sequence: CDR1 KGHDR, CDR2 SFDVKD. With 1 base clipped from V and 1 base from J, the junction kept 2 bases outside the gene matches. This CDR3 is 16 amino acids long. CDR3 nucleotide sequence: TGTGCCACCAGTGATTTTACGGGGGGGTCCTACAATGAGCAGTTCTTC. This gives the protein CATSDFTGGSYNEQFF.

CDR3 protein: CASSSRESYEQYF. In DNA, the CDR3 is TGTGCCAGCAGTTCCCGGGAATCCTACGAGCAGTACTTC. J is TRBJ2-7 and V is TRBV27, with D maybe TRBD2 (5 bases). The germline V and J ends were trimmed by 4 bases and 1 base, with 8 bases remaining between them. Germline-derived CDR1 and CDR2 are MNHEY and SMNVEV (reference sequence). The CDR3 runs 13 residues.

The V gene is TRBV25-1, the J gene TRBJ2-6, with 8 bases aligning to TRBD1. Trimming took 4 bases from V and 0 from J; bases not matched to a gene: 8. CDR1 and CDR2 (germline): MGHDK, SYGVNS. The CDR3 length is 18 residues. CDR3 loop: CASSGRDRRISGANVLTF. In DNA form, the CDR3 reads TGTGCCAGCAGTGGCCGGGACAGGAGAATCTCTGGGGCCAACGTCCTGACTTTC.

As concerns this clone: This sample includes further DNA sequences coding for the same CDR3. The chain is built from TRBV7-8 and TRBJ2-7, with 9 bases lining up with TRBD1. The germline V gene encodes CDR1 SGHVS and CDR2 FQNEAQ. Trimming at V came to 5 bases and at J to 4 bases, leaving 6 bases not matched to a gene. The CDR3 covers 14 residues. CDR3 residues: CASSPQGQGYEQYF. CDR3 nucleotides: TGTGCCAGCAGCCCCCAGGGACAGGGTTACGAGCAGTACTTC.

This chain joins TRBV19 and TRBJ2-1, with 9 bases fitting TRBD2. The V segment lost 2 bases and the J segment 5 bases; nucleotides outside the gene matches: 4. The CDR3 covers 15 residues. Germline V CDR1 and CDR2: LNHDA, SQIVND (reference sequence). CDR3 sequence (DNA): TGTGCCAGTAGTATACGGCTAGCGGGGAACAATGAGCAGTTCTTC. The encoded protein is CASSIRLAGNNEQFF.

This clone came up once. The chain links TRBV7-2 to TRBJ2-7; TRBD1 agrees at 8 bases. Germline lookup yields CDR1 SGHTA and CDR2 FQGNSA. This CDR3 comprises 15 residues. V was clipped by 0 bases and J by 5 bases; unmatched bases: 6. The CDR3 loop reads CASSLAPRGLNEQYF. The CDR3 coding sequence is TGTGCCAGCAGCTTAGCGCCCAGGGGGCTCAACGAGCAGTACTTC.

This chain uses TRBV24-1 with TRBJ2-3, with TRBD2 as a possible D gene (5 bases). Deletions cut 4 bases from V and 5 bases from J, with 12 bases between. Germline lookup yields CDR1 KGHDR and CDR2 SFDVKD. CDR3 length: 14 residues. The CDR3 here is CATSEAARVDTQYF. CDR3 in DNA: TGTGCCACCAGTGAAGCAGCGAGGGTAGATACGCAGTATTTT.

The chain has TRBV18 and TRBJ1-6; 7 bases are shared with TRBD1. The CDR3 is 14 amino acids. CDR1 is KGHSH and CDR2 is LQKENI in the germline V gene. With 4 bases clipped from V and 7 bases from J, the junction kept 4 bases outside the gene matches. CDR3 bases: TGTGCCAGCTCACAAGACAGGGAGAATTCACCCCTCCACTTT. This encodes CASSQDRENSPLHF. The full variable domain, rest sourced from reference TRBV18 and TRBJ1-6, is NAGVMQNPRHLVRRRGQEARLRCSPMKGHSHVYWYRQLPEEGLKFMVYLQKENIIDESGMPKERFSAEFPKEGPSILRIQQVVRGDSAAYFCASSQDRENSPLHFGNGTRLTVT.

The chain recombines TRBV7-9 with TRBJ2-3, with unresolved D. The germline V gene has CDR1 SEHNR and CDR2 FQNEAQ (reference sequence). Trimming shortened V by 3 bases and J by 0 bases, and 22 bases separated the two germline ends. This CDR3 region has 19 residues. The CDR3 protein is CASSFFYSAAPQSTDTQYF. The CDR3 DNA reads TGTGCCAGCAGCTTTTTTTATTCTGCGGCGCCCCAAAGCACAGATACGCAGTATTTT.

The V and J genes are TRBV3-1 (or the pseudogene TRBV3-2) and TRBJ2-7; 9 bases line up with TRBD1. J lost 4 bases, V lost 4 bases, and 5 bases had no gene match. Germline V gene lookup returns CDR1 LGHDT and CDR2 YNNKEL (reference sequence). The CDR3 contains 14 residues. As DNA, the CDR3 is TGTGCCAGCAGCCTGAGGACAGGGGAGTACGAGCAGTACTTC. This codes for CASSLRTGEYEQYF.

The V gene is TRBV2, the J gene TRBJ1-2; the match to TRBD1 covers 9 bases. Germline values: CDR1 SNHLY, CDR2 FYNNEI. The length of the CDR3 is 14 residues. With V trimmed by 4 bases and J by 6 bases, 6 bases remained unmatched. The CDR3 protein is CASSGGQGEDGYTF. The CDR3 DNA reads as TGTGCCAGCAGTGGGGGACAGGGTGAAGATGGCTACACCTTC.

This clone was recorded once. V is TRBV6-6 and J is TRBJ2-3, with 10 nucleotides matching TRBD2. The CDR3 totals 15 residues. The trim removed 9 bases at V and 2 bases at J, leaving 8 bases unmatched. The germline V gene has CDR1 MNHNY and CDR2 SVGAGI (reference sequence). The CDR3 DNA follows: TGTGCCAGTTGTAAGCGGGGGGGTTACACAGATACGCAGTATTTT. Translating it yields CASCKRGGYTDTQYF.

The chain joins TRBV15 to TRBJ2-1; D not certain. This CDR3 is 13 amino acids long. Germline V gives CDR1 LNHNV, CDR2 YYDKDF (reference sequence). V was trimmed by 0 bases and J by 9 bases, leaving 9 bases between them. The CDR3 protein is CATSRDPMREQFF. For the CDR3, the DNA is TGTGCCACCAGCAGAGATCCAATGCGTGAGCAGTTCTTC.

The chain is built from TRBV3-1 (or the pseudogene TRBV3-2) and TRBJ2-7; 9 positions match TRBD2. Germline V lookup: CDR1 LGHDT, CDR2 YNNKEL (reference sequence). The trim removed 4 bases at V and 4 bases at J, leaving 11 bases unmatched. The CDR3 consists of 16 residues. CDR3 DNA: TGTGCCAGCAGCCCGCCCGGGACTAGCAGACAGTACGAGCAGTACTTC. It translates to CASSPPGTSRQYEQYF.